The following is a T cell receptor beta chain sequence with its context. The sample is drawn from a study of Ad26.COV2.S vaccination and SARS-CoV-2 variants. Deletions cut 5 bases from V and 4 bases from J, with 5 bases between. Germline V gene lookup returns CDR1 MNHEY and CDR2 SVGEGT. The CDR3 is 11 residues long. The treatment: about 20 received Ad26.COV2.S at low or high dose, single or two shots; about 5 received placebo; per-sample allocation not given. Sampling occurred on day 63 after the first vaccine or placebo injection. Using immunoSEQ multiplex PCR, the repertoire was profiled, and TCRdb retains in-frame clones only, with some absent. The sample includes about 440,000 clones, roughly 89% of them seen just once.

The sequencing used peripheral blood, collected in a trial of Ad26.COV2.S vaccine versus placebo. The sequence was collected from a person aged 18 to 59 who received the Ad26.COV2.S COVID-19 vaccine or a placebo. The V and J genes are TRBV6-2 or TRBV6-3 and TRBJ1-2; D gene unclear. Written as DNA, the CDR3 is TGTGCCAGCAGTCACCGCTATGGCTACACCTTC. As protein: CASSHRYGYTF.